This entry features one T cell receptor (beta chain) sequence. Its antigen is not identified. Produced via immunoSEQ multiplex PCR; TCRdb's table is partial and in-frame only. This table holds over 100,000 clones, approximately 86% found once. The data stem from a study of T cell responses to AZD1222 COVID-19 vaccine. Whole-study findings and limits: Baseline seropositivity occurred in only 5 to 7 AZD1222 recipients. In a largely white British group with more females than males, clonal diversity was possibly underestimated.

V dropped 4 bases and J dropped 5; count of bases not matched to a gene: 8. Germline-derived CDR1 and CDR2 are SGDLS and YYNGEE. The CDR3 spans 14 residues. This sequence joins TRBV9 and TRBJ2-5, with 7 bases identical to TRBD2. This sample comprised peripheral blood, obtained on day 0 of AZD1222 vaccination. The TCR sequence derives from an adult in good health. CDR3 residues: CASSPSGGGETQYF. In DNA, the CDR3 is TGTGCCAGCAGCCCCTCGGGGGGTGGGGAGACCCAGTACTTC.